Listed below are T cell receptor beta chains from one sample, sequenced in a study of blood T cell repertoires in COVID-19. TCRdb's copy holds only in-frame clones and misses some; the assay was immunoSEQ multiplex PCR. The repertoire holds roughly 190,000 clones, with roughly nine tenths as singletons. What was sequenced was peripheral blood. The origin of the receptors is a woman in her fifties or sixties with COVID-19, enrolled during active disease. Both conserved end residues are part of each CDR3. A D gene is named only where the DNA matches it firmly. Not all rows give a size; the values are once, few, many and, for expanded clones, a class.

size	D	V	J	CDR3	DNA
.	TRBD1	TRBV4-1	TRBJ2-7	CASSQPGTGGAYEQYF	TGCGCCAGCAGCCAACCCGGGACAGGGGGCGCCTACGAGCAGTACTTC
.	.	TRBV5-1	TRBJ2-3	CASSLDGSGTDTQYF	TGCGCCAGCAGCTTGGACGGGAGTGGGACAGATACGCAGTATTTT
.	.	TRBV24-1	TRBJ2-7	CATSDRGAGAEEQYF	TGTGCCACCAGTGATCGCGGGGCGGGGGCGGAAGAGCAGTACTTC
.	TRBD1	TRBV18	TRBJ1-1	CASSPIPGQGMNTEAFF	TGTGCCAGCTCACCCATTCCCGGACAGGGAATGAACACTGAAGCTTTCTTT
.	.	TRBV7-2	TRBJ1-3	CASSLAPAVGRAGNTIYF	TGTGCCAGCAGCTTAGCCCCCGCGGTGGGCAGGGCTGGAAACACCATATATTTT
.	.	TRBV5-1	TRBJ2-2	CASSLAQTNTGELFF	TGCGCCAGCAGCTTGGCACAGACAAACACCGGGGAGCTGTTTTTT
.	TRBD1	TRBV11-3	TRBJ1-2	CASSSGQGYYGYTF	TGTGCCAGCAGCTCCGGACAGGGGTACTATGGCTACACCTTC
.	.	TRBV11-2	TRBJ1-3	CASSRELAGNTIYF	TGTGCCAGCAGCCGGGAGTTGGCCGGAAACACCATATATTTT
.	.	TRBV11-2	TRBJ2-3	CASSSSGLSTDTQYF	TGTGCCAGCAGCTCCAGCGGCTTAAGCACAGATACGCAGTATTTT
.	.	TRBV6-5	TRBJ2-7	CASSNTPSGYEQYF	TGTGCCAGCAGTAATACCCCATCGGGGTACGAGCAGTACTTC
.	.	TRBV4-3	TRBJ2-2	CASSQGISSGELFF	TGCGCCAGCAGCCAAGGAATTAGTTCCGGGGAGCTGTTTTTT
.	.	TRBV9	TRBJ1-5	CASSVGLGSQPQHF	TGTGCCAGCAGCGTCGGCTTGGGGAGTCAGCCCCAGCATTTT
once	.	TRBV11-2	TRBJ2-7	CASSLDLERSYEQYF	TGTGCCAGCAGCTTAGATCTCGAGCGGTCCTACGAGCAGTACTTC